This T cell receptor beta chain was identified in a study of T cell repertoires in aging, cancer and after chemotherapy (dated by TCRdb to about 2019). A note on the overall study: Donors spanned six age groups from 30 or younger to 70 or older, with at least three individuals per group. Healthy donor control TCR repertoires were recorded over several months to years and showed clear clonal overlap across re-sampling. The full dataset contained 7 million to 9.5 million TCR reads. Peripheral blood TCR beta repertoires from healthy donors and cancer patients were profiled to examine immunoaging and T cell reconstitution after chemotherapy. A cohort of 220 or so cancer patients (94 with hematological and approximately 120 with solid cancers) was assembled, and 95 healthy donors were included as a reference group.

Rearranged TRB sequences spanning V, D and J segments were amplified by multiplex touch-down PCR using a mixed TRB-A/B primer pool. Two consecutive PCR reactions with Phusion HS II polymerase added Illumina adapters and sample indices to the amplicons. Amplicons were gel-purified with the NucleoSpin Gel and PCR Clean-up kit, then checked with Qubit and an Agilent 2100 Bioanalyzer. Sequencing of the libraries was done on an Illumina MiSeq with paired-end, single-indexed 600-cycle runs. The original pipeline was this. Processing of the TRB sequences was carried out with MiXCR versions 2.12 and 3.0.5. Each unique CDR3 nucleotide sequence counted as one clone, and only productive sequences with at least two reads were retained. Repertoire metrics included Shannon diversity, evenness, clonality (one minus evenness), and alpha-parameterized diversity profiles from alpha 0 to 5. Generation probabilities of clones in paired pre- and post-chemotherapy samples were computed with the IGoR algorithm. TCRdb trimmed public reads at Q25 via fastp, called clones via MiXCR and kept in-frame beta chains. One record per CDR3 amino acid sequence lists the most common genes and DNA. These V and J calls originate from TCRdb's pipeline instead of the authors' own analysis. This sample comprises under 15,000 distinct CDR3 sequences, roughly 20% of them detected only once. The leading ten clones occupy roughly 5.6% of the sample.

TCR beta rearrangements were amplified from genomic DNA extracted from peripheral blood rather than from sorted cells or RNA. From V the trimming removes 5 bases and from J it removes 3 bases, while the gene matches leave 4 bases of the junction unaccounted for. Based on the germline V gene, the CDR1 and CDR2 sequences are SGHAT and FQNNGV. The CDR3 contains 14 residues, cysteine and phenylalanine counted. Kept here is only the CDR3 DNA, which spans 42 bases and is read in frame from base 1. This clonotype was found a few times. Its antigen specificity is not known. The input lacks base qualities; no much larger clone sits a single base away. What the study reported, not specific to this receptor: The authors noted that the repertoire data do not allow conclusions about immunological memory after chemotherapy. Compared with age-matched healthy donors, untreated patients with either hematological or solid cancers had significantly lower TCR diversity in the blood along with higher clonality. Declining TCR diversity with age in healthy donors was mainly explained by loss of richness; in cancer patients, loss of evenness also contributed. In both cancer cohorts, median generation probability rose over the chemotherapy interval, which suggests that the repertoire was reconstituted through rebound thymic output.

Sequencing was performed on blood. The rearrangement combines TRBV11-2 with TRBJ2-5, with 9 central nucleotides matching TRBD1. This sequence was found in a human donor in good health. CDR3 protein: CASSPWTGEETQYF. In nucleotide form, the sequence is TGTGCCAGCAGCCCGTGGACAGGGGAAGAGACCCAGTACTTC.